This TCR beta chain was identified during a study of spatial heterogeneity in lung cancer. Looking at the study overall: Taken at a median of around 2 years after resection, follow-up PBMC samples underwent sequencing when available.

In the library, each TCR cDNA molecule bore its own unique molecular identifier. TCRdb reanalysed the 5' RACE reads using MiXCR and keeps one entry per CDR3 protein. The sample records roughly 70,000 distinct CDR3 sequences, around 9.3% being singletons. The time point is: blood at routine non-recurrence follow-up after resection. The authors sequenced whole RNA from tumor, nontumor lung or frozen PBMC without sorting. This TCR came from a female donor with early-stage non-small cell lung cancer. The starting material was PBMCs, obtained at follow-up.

The CDR3 DNA follows: TGCAGTGCTGTACTTGACAGGGGGTTCGAGCAGTACTTC. Amino acid sequence: CSAVLDRGFEQYF. The rearrangement links TRBV20-1 to TRBJ2-7; 9 positions match TRBD1. V shed 5 bases, J shed 6 bases, and the junction held 8 bases outside the gene matches. CDR1 is DFQATT, CDR2 SNEGSKA, per germline (reference sequence). The CDR3 contains 13 residues.